The 14 T cell receptor beta chains given below trace back to one sample, sequenced in a study of neurological immune-mediated disorders. In TCRdb, the 5' RACE reads were re-called with MiXCR into one record per CDR3 protein. The profile shows 50,000 to 85,000 distinct CDR3 sequences, roughly 5.5% of them singletons. The material sequenced was PBMCs. Every receptor here comes from a woman aged 30 to 39 with multiple sclerosis.

Many counts were recorded for this clonotype. Here the CDR3 reads CASSPDAVGFGYGYTF. CDR3 sequence (DNA): TGTGCCAGCAGTCCCGATGCGGTAGGGTTCGGCTATGGCTACACCTTC. V and J are TRBV12-3 or TRBV12-4 and TRBJ1-2; D gene unclear. The CDR3 loop spans 16 amino acids. Trimming took 5 bases from V and 4 from J, leaving 20 bases between them.

This clonotype was recorded many times. The rearrangement links TRBV10-2 to TRBJ1-3; D gene uncertain. The CDR3 loop spans 15 amino acids. The germline gives CDR1 WSHSY, CDR2 SAAADI. V was trimmed by 2 bases and J by 4 bases, leaving 12 bases between them. CDR3 loop: CASSEDLFAGNTIYF. The DNA of the CDR3 is TGCGCCAGCAGTGAGGACCTCTTTGCGGGAAACACCATATATTTT.

This clonotype was picked up many times. The chain couples TRBV7-3 to TRBJ2-1; TRBD1 agrees at 8 bases. Per the germline V gene, CDR1 is SGHTA and CDR2 is FQGTGA. Unmatched junction bases numbered 7, after V lost 3 bases and J lost 6 bases. This CDR3 is 15 amino acids long. The CDR3 coding sequence is TGTGCCAGCAGCTTCGCAGGGGGCCTACTCAATGAGCAGTTCTTC. This gives the protein CASSFAGGLLNEQFF.

This clonotype came up a few times. The junction departs from the called germline gene at one end, perhaps through a read error. The V gene is TRBV7-9, the J gene TRBJ1-6; D not certain. The CDR3 loop spans 14 amino acids. Germline assignment: CDR1 SEHNR and CDR2 FQNEAQ (reference sequence). This CDR3 is CASSLGTPDSPLNF. The CDR3 DNA follows: TGTGCCAGCAGCTTAGGGACCCCGGATTCACCCCTCAACTTT.

Many counts were recorded for this clonotype. The chain has TRBV24-1 and TRBJ2-1; D is tentatively TRBD1 or TRBD2 (8 bases each). The length of the CDR3 is 18 residues. Germline lookup yields CDR1 KGHDR and CDR2 SFDVKD. V was clipped by 5 bases and J by 8 bases, with 27 bases between them. The CDR3 region has the DNA TGTGCCACCAGTGCTTCACCCGGGCAGGGGGCGGGAGGTGATGAGCAGTTCTTC. Protein sequence: CATSASPGQGAGGDEQFF.

This clonotype was recorded many times. The chain employs TRBV5-1 and TRBJ1-1, with D tentatively TRBD1 (5 bases). V was pared by 2 bases and J by 5 bases, with 19 bases between. The CDR3 is 16 residues long. CDR1 SGHRS and CDR2 YFSETQ come from the germline V gene. CDR3 in amino acids: CASSFSWEGKRTEAFF. CDR3 nucleotide sequence: TGCGCCAGCAGCTTTAGCTGGGAGGGGAAAAGAACTGAAGCTTTCTTT.

The sample holds many counts of this clonotype. The rearrangement uses TRBV10-3 and TRBJ2-7; TRBD1 agrees at 9 bases. The length of the CDR3 is 14 residues. Germline trimming cut 7 bases from V and 3 bases from J; bases unmatched to any gene: 7. Germline V gene data show CDR1 as ENHRY and CDR2 as SYGVKD. The CDR3 spells CAIKPGQGLYEQYF. In nucleotides, the CDR3 is TGTGCCATCAAACCGGGACAGGGCCTCTACGAGCAGTACTTC.

This clonotype was recorded at least ten times. The V and J genes are TRBV12-3 or TRBV12-4 and TRBJ1-5, with TRBD1 matching 9 bases. The CDR3 is 14 residues long. The trim removed 6 bases at V and 2 bases at J, leaving 2 bases unmatched. The CDR3 nucleotides read TGTGCCAGCAGCCGGACAGGGGGCAATCAGCCCCAGCATTTT. This sequence encodes CASSRTGGNQPQHF.

This clonotype occurred many times. The chain combines TRBV20-1 with TRBJ2-3; 12 nucleotides agree with TRBD2. The CDR3 has 18 amino acids. Trimming took 0 bases from V and 2 from J; bases not matched to a gene: 9. The germline gives CDR1 DFQATT, CDR2 SNEGSKA (reference sequence). The CDR3 DNA sequence: TGCAGTGCTAGAGATGAGGCCCTAGCGGGGGGGTTCACAGATACGCAGTATTTT. Translated: CSARDEALAGGFTDTQYF.

This clonotype was counted between two and nine times. V and J are TRBV20-1 and TRBJ1-5; D is uncertain. CDR1 is DFQATT, CDR2 SNEGSKA, per germline (reference sequence). Trimming removed 3 bases from V and 5 bases from J, with 5 bases in between. The CDR3 loop spans 11 amino acids. The CDR3, as DNA: TGCAGTGCTAGCCTGGATCAGCCCCAGCATTTT. Residues: CSASLDQPQHF.

This clonotype was detected a few times. This clone may be a read error of a much larger clone one base away. This chain uses TRBV29-1 with TRBJ2-7; unclear D gene. The V end was cut by 4 bases, the J end by 4 bases, with 14 bases between. Germline loops: CDR1 SQVTM, CDR2 ANQGSEA. The CDR3 extends over 13 amino acids. In nucleotides, the CDR3 is TGCAGCGTTGGCGTCGAAAGCATTTACGAGCAGTACTTC. Translating gives CSVGVESIYEQYF.

This clonotype came up many times. The chain has TRBV3-1 and TRBJ1-1; D not certain. In germline, CDR1 is LGHDT, CDR2 YNNKEL (reference sequence). The ends were cut back, 0 bases at V and 2 bases at J, with 7 bases in the middle. This CDR3 contains 14 residues. The CDR3 spells CASSQDLDNTEAFF. CDR3 nucleotide sequence: TGTGCCAGCAGCCAAGATCTAGATAACACTGAAGCTTTCTTT.

This clonotype appeared many times. V usage is TRBV5-1 and J usage is TRBJ2-7; D is ambiguous. V was trimmed by 0 bases and J by 2 bases, leaving 9 bases between them. Per germline, CDR1 SGHRS and CDR2 YFSETQ. CDR3 length: 14 amino acids. The CDR3 DNA reads as TGCGCCAGCAGCTTGGAACTGATACCCTACGAGCAGTACTTC. This gives the protein CASSLELIPYEQYF.

This clonotype was seen repeatedly, ten times or more. The V and J genes are TRBV24-1 and TRBJ2-2; no firm D call. The V end lost 7 bases, the J end lost 7 bases, and 12 bases lay between the germline ends. Germline V lookup: CDR1 KGHDR, CDR2 SFDVKD. The CDR3 contains 13 residues. The CDR3 loop is CATSPRAFGELFF. CDR3 DNA: TGTGCCACCAGCCCTCGGGCCTTCGGGGAGCTGTTTTTT.